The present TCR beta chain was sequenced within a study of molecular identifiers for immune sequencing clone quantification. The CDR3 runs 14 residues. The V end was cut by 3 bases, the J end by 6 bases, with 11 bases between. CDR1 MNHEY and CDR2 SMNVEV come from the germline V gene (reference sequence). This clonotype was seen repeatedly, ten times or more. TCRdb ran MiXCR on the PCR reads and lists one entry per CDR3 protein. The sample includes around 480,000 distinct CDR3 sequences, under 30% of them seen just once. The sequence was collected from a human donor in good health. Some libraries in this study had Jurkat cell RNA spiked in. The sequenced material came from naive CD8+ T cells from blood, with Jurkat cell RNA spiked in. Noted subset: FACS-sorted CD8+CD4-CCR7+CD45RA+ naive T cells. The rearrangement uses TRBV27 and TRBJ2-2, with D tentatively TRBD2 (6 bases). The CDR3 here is CASSLSREAGELFF. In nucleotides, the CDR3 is TGTGCCAGCAGTTTGTCCAGGGAGGCCGGGGAGCTGTTTTTT.